A single sample is the source of the 8 T cell receptor beta chains below, sequenced in a study of identical twins. In TCRdb, the 5' RACE reads were re-called with MiXCR into one record per CDR3 protein. The sample contains about 520,000 distinct CDR3 sequences, 22% of which appear only once. The data also belong to a second study, concerning T cells expressing NK-cell markers.

What was sequenced was CD4+ T cells sorted from blood. These receptors all stem from a woman aged 18 to 35 in good health.

This clonotype was observed many times. The chain joins TRBV12-3 or TRBV12-4 to TRBJ1-4; the match to TRBD1 covers 9 bases. The CDR3 consists of 15 residues. Trimming cost V 6 bases and J 4 bases; bases outside gene matches: 6. CDR3 sequence: CASSAQGAINEKLFF. The CDR3 DNA reads TGTGCCAGCAGCGCACAGGGGGCGATTAATGAAAAACTGTTTTTT.

The J gene is TRBJ2-3, the V gene TRBV5-5; perhaps TRBD1 as D (5 bases). V lost 0 bases and J 8 bases, leaving 16 bases between the germline ends. CDR3 size: 15 residues. Germline V gene data show CDR1 as SGHKS and CDR2 as YYEKEE (reference sequence). CDR3 sequence (DNA): TGTGCCAGCAGCTTGGAGTGGCAGGGTGTCGGTACGCAGTATTTT. This sequence encodes CASSLEWQGVGTQYF.

The V call is TRBV6-2 or TRBV6-3, the J call TRBJ2-7; 7 bases are shared with TRBD2. The V segment lost 2 bases and the J segment 2 bases; nucleotides outside the gene matches: 6. Germline V lookup: CDR1 MNHEY, CDR2 SVGEGT. This CDR3 is 15 amino acids long. The CDR3 here is CASSYVRGGPYEQYF. The CDR3 DNA reads TGTGCCAGCAGTTACGTCCGCGGGGGACCCTACGAGCAGTACTTC.

This clonotype was seen a handful of times. The chain uses TRBV5-6 and TRBJ1-1, with D possibly TRBD1 on 5 matching bases. This CDR3 contains 18 residues. Germline CDR1 SGHDT, CDR2 YYEEEE. The germline V and J ends were trimmed by 4 bases and 2 bases, with 24 bases remaining between them. The CDR3 loop is CASSRGAAGTWRNTEAFF. The CDR3 DNA sequence: TGTGCCAGCAGCCGAGGGGCGGCAGGGACCTGGCGAAACACTGAAGCTTTCTTT.

This clonotype occurred many times. CDR3 nucleotide sequence: TGCAGCGTTAGGGGGCCAGGTAGCAATCAGCCCCAGCATTTT. Amino acids: CSVRGPGSNQPQHF. The genes are TRBV29-1 and TRBJ1-5; 7 bases map to TRBD1. CDR1 and CDR2 from the germline V gene are SQVTM and ANQGSEA. This CDR3 has 14 amino acids. Unmatched junction bases numbered 4, after V lost 5 bases and J lost 0 bases.

This clonotype has a handful of counts. CDR3 nucleotide sequence: TGCAGTGCTCCTTCCCCTAGGAACACTGAAGCTTTCTTT. This codes for CSAPSPRNTEAFF. V gene TRBV20-1 combines with J gene TRBJ1-1, with unresolved D. The V end lost 5 bases, the J end lost 1 base, and 11 bases lay between the germline ends. The CDR3 loop spans 13 amino acids. Per germline, CDR1 DFQATT and CDR2 SNEGSKA (reference sequence).

There are a few counts of this clonotype. The chain links TRBV10-3 to TRBJ2-7, with 10 nucleotides matching TRBD2. This CDR3 is 15 amino acids long. Germline V CDR1 and CDR2: ENHRY, SYGVKD. Trimming cost V 4 bases and J 5 bases; bases outside gene matches: 8. The CDR3 reads CAISGRASGRNEQYF. The CDR3 DNA follows: TGTGCCATCAGTGGTCGGGCTAGCGGGAGAAACGAGCAGTACTTC.

The table lists this clonotype with a few counts. The CDR3 sequence: CASNLGTPDYEQYF. The CDR3 DNA follows: TGTGCCAGCAATCTCGGGACGCCCGATTACGAGCAGTACTTC. This chain connects TRBV12-3 or TRBV12-4 to TRBJ2-7; tentatively, D is TRBD1 or TRBD2 (5 bases each). The CDR3 has 14 amino acids. V was shortened by 7 bases and J by 4 bases, with 17 bases between the two germline ends.